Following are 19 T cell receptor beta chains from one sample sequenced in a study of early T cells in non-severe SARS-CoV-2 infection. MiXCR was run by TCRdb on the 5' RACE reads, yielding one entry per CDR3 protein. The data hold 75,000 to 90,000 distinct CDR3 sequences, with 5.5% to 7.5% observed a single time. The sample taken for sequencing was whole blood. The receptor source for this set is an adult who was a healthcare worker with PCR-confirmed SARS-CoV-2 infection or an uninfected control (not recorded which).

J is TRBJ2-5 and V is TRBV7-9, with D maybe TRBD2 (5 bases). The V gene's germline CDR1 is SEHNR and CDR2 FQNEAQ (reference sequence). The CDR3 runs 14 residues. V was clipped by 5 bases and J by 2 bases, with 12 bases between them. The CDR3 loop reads CASSVLGIQETQYF. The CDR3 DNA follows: TGTGCCAGCAGCGTACTAGGGATTCAAGAGACCCAGTACTTC. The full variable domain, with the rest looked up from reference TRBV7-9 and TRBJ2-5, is DTGVSQNPRHKITKRGQNVTFRCDPISEHNRLYWYRQTLGQGPEFLTYFQNEAQLEKSRLLSDRFSAERPKGSFSTLEIQRTEQGDSAMYLCASSVLGIQETQYFGPGTRLLVL.

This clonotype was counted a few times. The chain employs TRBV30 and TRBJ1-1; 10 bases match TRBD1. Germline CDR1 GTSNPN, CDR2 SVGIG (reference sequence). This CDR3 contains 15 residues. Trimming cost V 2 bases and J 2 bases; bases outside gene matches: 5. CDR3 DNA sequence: TGTGCCTGGAGTAGACGGACAGGGGGAAACACTGAAGCTTTCTTT. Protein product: CAWSRRTGGNTEAFF.

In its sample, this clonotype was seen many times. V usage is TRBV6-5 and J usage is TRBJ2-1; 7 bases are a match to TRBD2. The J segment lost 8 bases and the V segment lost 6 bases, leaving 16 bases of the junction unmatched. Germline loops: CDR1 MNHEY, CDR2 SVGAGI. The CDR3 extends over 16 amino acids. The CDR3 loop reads CASSPRWREGGDEQFF. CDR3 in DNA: TGTGCCAGCAGCCCCCGCTGGAGGGAGGGAGGGGATGAGCAGTTCTTC.

CDR3 in amino acids: CASSYGTSGIENEQFF. CDR3 nucleotides: TGTGCCAGCAGCTACGGGACTAGCGGGATTGAGAATGAGCAGTTCTTC. The J gene is TRBJ2-1, the V gene TRBV7-6, with TRBD2 matching over 13 bases. CDR3 length: 16 amino acids. V lost 4 bases and J lost 7; bases outside the gene matches: 7. Germline values: CDR1 SGHVS, CDR2 FNYEAQ.

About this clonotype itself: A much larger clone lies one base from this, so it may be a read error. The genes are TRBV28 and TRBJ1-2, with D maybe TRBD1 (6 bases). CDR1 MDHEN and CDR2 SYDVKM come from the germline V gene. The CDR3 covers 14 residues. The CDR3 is CASSLLGHRYGFTF. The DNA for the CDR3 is TGTGCCAGCAGTTTATTGGGACACCGCTATGGCTTCACCTTC.

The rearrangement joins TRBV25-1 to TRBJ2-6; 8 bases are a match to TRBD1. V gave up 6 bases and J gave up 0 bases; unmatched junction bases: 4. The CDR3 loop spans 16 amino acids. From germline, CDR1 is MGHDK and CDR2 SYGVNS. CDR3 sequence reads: CASRGTGGSGANVLTF. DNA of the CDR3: TGTGCCAGCAGGGGGACAGGTGGCTCTGGGGCCAACGTCCTGACTTTC.

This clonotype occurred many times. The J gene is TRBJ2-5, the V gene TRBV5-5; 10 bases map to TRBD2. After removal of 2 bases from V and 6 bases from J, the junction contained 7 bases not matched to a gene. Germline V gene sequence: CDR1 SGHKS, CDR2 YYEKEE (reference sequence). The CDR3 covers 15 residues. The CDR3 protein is CASSLAGGPSKTQYF. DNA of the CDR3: TGTGCCAGCAGCTTAGCGGGAGGGCCGTCGAAGACCCAGTACTTC.

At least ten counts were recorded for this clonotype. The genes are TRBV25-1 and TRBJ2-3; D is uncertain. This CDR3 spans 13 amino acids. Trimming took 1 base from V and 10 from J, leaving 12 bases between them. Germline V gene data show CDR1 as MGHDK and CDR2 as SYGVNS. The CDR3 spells CASSESGQTAQYF. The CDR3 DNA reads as TGTGCCAGCAGTGAATCTGGGCAGACGGCGCAGTATTTT.

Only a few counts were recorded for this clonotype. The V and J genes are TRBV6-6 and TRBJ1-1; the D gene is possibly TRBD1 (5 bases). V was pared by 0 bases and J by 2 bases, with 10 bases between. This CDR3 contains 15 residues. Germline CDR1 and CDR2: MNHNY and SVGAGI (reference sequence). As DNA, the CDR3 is TGTGCCAGCAGTTACTCGCGGGGGTCTAACACTGAAGCTTTCTTT. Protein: CASSYSRGSNTEAFF.

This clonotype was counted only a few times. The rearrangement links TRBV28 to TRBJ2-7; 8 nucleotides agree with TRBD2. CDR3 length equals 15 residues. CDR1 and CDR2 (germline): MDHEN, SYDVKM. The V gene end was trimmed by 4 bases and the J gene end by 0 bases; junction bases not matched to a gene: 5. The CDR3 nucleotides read TGTGCCAGCAGTTACCCGGGAGGGTCCTCCTACGAGCAGTACTTC. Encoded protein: CASSYPGGSSYEQYF.

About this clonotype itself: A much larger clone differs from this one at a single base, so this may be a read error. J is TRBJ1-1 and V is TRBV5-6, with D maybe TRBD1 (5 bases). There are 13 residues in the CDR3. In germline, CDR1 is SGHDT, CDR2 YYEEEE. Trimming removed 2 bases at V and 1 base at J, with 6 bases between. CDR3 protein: CASSFGQNTEAFF. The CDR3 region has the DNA TGTGCCAGCAGCTTCGGACAGAACACTGAAGCTTTCTTT.

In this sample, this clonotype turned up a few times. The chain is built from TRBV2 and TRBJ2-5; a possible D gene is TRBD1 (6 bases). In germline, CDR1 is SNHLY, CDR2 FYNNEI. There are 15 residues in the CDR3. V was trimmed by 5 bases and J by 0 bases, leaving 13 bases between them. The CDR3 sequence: CASSYRTANQETQYF. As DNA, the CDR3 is TGTGCCAGCAGTTACCGGACAGCCAACCAAGAGACCCAGTACTTC.

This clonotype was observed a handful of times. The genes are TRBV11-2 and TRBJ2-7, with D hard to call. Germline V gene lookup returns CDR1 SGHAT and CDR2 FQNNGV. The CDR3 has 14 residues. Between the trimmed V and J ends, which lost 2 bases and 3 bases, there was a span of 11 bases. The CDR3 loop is CASSLNILSYEQYF. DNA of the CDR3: TGTGCCAGCAGCTTAAACATTTTGAGCTACGAGCAGTACTTC. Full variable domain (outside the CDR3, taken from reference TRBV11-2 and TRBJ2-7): EAGVAQSPRYKIIEKRQSVAFWCNPISGHATLYWYQQILGQGPKLLIQFQNNGVVDDSQLPKDRFSAERLKGVDSTLKIQPAKLEDSAVYLCASSLNILSYEQYFGPGTRLTVT.

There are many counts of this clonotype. The CDR3 sequence: CASSYSTGQMYEQYF. The CDR3 nucleotides are TGTGCCAGCAGTTACTCGACAGGTCAGATGTACGAGCAGTACTTC. V is TRBV6-5 and J is TRBJ2-7; D is possibly TRBD1 (6 bases). Trimming stripped 0 bases from V and 4 bases from J, with 13 bases between. Germline V gives CDR1 MNHEY, CDR2 SVGAGI. The CDR3 runs 15 residues.

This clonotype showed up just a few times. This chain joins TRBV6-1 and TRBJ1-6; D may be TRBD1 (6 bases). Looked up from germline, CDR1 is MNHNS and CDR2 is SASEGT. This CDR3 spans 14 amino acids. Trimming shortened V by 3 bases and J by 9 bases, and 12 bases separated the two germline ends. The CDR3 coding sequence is TGTGCCAGCAGTGACTCGGGACACGGTTCACCCCTCCACTTT. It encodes CASSDSGHGSPLHF.

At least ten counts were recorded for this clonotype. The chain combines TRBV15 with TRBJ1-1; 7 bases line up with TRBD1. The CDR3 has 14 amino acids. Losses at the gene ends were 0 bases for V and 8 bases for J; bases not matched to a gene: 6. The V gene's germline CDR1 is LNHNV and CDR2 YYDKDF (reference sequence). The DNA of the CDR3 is TGTGCCACCAGCAGAGATTCAGGGGGTGCCGAAGCTTTCTTT. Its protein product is CATSRDSGGAEAFF.

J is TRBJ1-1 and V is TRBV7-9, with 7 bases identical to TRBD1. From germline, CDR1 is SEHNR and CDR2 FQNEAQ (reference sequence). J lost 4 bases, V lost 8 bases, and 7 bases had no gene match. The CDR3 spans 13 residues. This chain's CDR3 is CASVQGTLTEAFF. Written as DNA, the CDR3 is TGTGCCAGCGTACAGGGGACCCTCACTGAAGCTTTCTTT.

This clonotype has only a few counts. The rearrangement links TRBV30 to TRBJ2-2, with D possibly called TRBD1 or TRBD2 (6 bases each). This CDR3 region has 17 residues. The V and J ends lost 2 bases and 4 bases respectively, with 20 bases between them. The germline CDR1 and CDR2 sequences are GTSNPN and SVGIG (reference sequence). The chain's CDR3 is CAWSLTGAERATGELFF. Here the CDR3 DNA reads TGTGCCTGGAGTTTGACGGGGGCCGAACGGGCCACCGGGGAGCTGTTTTTT.

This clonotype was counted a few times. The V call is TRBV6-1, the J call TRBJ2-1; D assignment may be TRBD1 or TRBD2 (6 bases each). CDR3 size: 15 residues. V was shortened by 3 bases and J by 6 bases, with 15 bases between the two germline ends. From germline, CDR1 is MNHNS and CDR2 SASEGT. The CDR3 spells CASSEQGTGVNEQFF. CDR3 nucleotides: TGTGCCAGCAGTGAGCAGGGGACGGGGGTCAATGAGCAGTTCTTC.